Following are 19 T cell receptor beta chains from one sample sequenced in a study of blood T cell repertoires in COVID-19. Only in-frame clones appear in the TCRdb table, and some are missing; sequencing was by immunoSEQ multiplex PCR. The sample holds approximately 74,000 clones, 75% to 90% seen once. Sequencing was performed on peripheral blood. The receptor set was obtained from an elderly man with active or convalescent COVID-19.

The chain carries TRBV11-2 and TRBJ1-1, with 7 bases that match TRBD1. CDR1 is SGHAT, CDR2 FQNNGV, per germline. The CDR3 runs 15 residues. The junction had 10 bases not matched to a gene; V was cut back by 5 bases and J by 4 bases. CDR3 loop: CASSRGQGDPTEAFF. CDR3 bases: TGTGCCAGCAGCCGGGGTCAGGGGGACCCCACTGAAGCTTTCTTT.

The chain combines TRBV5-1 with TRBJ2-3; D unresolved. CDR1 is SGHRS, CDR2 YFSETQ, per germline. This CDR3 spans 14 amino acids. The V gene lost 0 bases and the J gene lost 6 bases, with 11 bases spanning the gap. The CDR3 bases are TGCGCCAGCAGCTTGGGAAGACGCGGTGATACGCAGTATTTT. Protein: CASSLGRRGDTQYF.

As DNA, the CDR3 is TGCGCCAGCAGCCACCGTGACAGGGATCGAAACACCATATATTTT. Encoded protein: CASSHRDRDRNTIYF. The J gene is TRBJ1-3, the V gene TRBV4-1, with 7 bases aligning to TRBD1. After removal of 3 bases from V and 5 bases from J, the junction contained 7 bases not matched to a gene. The CDR3 covers 15 residues. Germline V gene sequence: CDR1 MGHRA, CDR2 YSYEKL.

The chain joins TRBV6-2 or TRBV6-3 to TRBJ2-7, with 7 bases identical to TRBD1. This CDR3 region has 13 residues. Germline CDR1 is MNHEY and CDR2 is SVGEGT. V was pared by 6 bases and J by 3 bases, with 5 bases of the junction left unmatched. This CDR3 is CASSRTGSYEQYF. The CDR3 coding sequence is TGTGCCAGCAGCAGGACAGGTAGCTACGAGCAGTACTTC.

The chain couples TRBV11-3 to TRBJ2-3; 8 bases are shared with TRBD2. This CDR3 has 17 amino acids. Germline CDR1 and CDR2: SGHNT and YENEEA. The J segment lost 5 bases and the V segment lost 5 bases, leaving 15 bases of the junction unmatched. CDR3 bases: TGTGCCAGCAGCCCCCGTAAAGCAGCGGGAGAGGTAGATACGCAGTATTTT. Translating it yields CASSPRKAAGEVDTQYF.

The CDR3 DNA is TGTGCCAGCACCCCGGGACAGGGGATTCCCTACGAGCAGTACTTC. As protein: CASTPGQGIPYEQYF. The rearrangement links TRBV2 to TRBJ2-7; TRBD1 aligns across 10 bases. Trimming took 7 bases from V and 2 from J; bases not matched to a gene: 8. Germline CDR1 reads SNHLY; CDR2 reads FYNNEI. CDR3 length: 15 residues.

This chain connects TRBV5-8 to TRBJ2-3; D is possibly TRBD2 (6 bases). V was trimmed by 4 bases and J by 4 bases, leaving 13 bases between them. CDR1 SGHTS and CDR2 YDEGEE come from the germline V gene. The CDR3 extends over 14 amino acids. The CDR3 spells CASSPGREADTQYF. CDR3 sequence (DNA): TGTGCCAGCAGCCCGGGCAGGGAGGCAGATACGCAGTATTTT. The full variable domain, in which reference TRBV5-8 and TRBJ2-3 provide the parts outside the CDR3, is EAGVTQSPTHLIKTRGQQATLRCSPISGHTSVYWYQQALGLGLQFLLWYDEGEERNRGNFPPRFSGRQFPNYSSELNVNALELEDSALYLCASSPGREADTQYFGPGTRLTVL.

The CDR3 spells CASSQESQGANEKLFF. CDR3 sequence (DNA): TGCGCCAGCAGCCAAGAGTCACAGGGGGCAAATGAAAAACTGTTTTTT. The V call is TRBV4-1, the J call TRBJ1-4; TRBD1 matches at 9 bases. Trimming cost V 0 bases and J 5 bases; bases outside gene matches: 4. CDR1 and CDR2 (germline): MGHRA, YSYEKL. This CDR3 region has 16 residues.

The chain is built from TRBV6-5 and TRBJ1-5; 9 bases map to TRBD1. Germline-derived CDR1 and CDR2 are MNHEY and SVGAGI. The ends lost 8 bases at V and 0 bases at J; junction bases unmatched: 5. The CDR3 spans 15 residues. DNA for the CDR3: TGTGCCAGCGGATGGACAGGGGATAGCAATCAGCCCCAGCATTTT. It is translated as CASGWTGDSNQPQHF.

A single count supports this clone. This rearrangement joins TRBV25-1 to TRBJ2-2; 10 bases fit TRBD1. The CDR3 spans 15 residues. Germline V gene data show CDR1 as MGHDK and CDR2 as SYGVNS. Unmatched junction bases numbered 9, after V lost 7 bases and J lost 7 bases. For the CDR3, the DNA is TGTGCCAGCACCGGAGGGACAGGGGCGGGCGGGGAGCTGTTTTTT. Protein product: CASTGGTGAGGELFF. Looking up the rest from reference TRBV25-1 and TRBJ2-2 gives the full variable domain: EADIYQTPRYLVIGTGKKITLECSQTMGHDKMYWYQQDPGMELHLIHYSYGVNSTEKGDLSSESTVSRIRTEHFPLTLESARPSHTSQYLCASTGGTGAGGELFFGEGSRLTVL.

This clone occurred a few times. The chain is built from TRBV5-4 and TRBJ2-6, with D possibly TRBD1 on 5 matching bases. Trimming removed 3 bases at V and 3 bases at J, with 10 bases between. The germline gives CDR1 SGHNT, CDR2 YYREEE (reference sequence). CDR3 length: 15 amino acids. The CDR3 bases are TGTGCCAGCAGCTCCAGGGTGAGTGGGGCCAACGTCCTGACTTTC. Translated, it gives CASSSRVSGANVLTF. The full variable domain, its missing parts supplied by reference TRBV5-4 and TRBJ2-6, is ETGVTQSPTHLIKTRGQQVTLRCSSQSGHNTVSWYQQALGQGPQFIFQYYREEENGRGNFPPRFSGLQFPNYSSELNVNALELDDSALYLCASSSRVSGANVLTFGAGSRLTVL.

CDR3: CASRKETLGANVLTF. The CDR3 DNA reads as TGTGCCAGCAGAAAAGAGACTCTTGGGGCCAACGTCCTGACTTTC. This chain connects TRBV7-9 to TRBJ2-6; D is ambiguous. CDR1 and CDR2 from the germline V gene are SEHNR and FQNEAQ (reference sequence). V gave up 6 bases and J gave up 3 bases, with 12 bases separating them. The CDR3 consists of 15 residues. Full variable domain (remainder filled in from reference TRBV7-9 and TRBJ2-6): DTGVSQNPRHKITKRGQNVTFRCDPISEHNRLYWYRQTLGQGPEFLTYFQNEAQLEKSRLLSDRFSAERPKGSFSTLEIQRTEQGDSAMYLCASRKETLGANVLTFGAGSRLTVL.

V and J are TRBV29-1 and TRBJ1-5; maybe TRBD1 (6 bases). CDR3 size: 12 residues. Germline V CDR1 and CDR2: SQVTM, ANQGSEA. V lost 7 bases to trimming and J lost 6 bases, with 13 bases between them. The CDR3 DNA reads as TGCAGCGCCCGGGACATCGGTCAGCCCCAGCATTTT. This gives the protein CSARDIGQPQHF.

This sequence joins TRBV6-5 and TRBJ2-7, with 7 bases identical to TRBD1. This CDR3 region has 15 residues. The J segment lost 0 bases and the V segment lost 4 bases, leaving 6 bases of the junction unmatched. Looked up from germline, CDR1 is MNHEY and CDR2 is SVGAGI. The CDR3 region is CASSLRDRSSYEQYF. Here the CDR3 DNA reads TGTGCCAGCAGTTTGAGGGACAGAAGCTCCTACGAGCAGTACTTC.

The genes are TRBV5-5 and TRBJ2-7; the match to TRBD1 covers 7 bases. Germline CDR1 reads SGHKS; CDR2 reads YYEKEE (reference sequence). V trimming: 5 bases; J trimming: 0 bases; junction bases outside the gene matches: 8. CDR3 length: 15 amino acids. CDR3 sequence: CASREPGQSSYEQYF. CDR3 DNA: TGTGCCAGCAGGGAACCGGGACAGAGCTCCTACGAGCAGTACTTC.

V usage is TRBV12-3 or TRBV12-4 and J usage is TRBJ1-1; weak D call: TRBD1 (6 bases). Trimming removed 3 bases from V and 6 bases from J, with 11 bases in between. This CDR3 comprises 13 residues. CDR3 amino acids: CASSFTGLSEAFF. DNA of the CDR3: TGTGCCAGCAGTTTTACAGGGTTGTCTGAAGCTTTCTTT.

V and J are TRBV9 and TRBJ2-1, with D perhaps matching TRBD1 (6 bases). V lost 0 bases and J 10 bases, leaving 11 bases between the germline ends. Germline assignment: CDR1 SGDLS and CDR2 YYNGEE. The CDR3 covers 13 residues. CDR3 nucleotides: TGTGCCAGCAGCGTAGTTGGGGGCCGGGAGCAGTTCTTC. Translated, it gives CASSVVGGREQFF. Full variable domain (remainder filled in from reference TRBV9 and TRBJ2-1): DSGVTQTPKHLITATGQRVTLRCSPRSGDLSVYWYQQSLDQGLQFLIQYYNGEERAKGNILERFSAQQFPDLHSELNLSSLELGDSALYFCASSVVGGREQFFGPGTRLTVL.

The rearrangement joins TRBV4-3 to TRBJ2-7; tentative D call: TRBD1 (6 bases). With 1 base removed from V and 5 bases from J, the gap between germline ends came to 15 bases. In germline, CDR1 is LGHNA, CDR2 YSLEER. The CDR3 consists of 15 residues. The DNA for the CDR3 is TGCGCCAGCAGCCAAGGGGGCCTAGGGGGTGACGAGCAGTACTTC. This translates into CASSQGGLGGDEQYF.

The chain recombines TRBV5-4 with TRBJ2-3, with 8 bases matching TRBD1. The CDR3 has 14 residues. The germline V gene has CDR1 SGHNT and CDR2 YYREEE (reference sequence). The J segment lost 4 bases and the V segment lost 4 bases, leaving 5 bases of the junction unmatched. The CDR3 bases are TGTGCCAGCAGCAAGACAGGGGAGCCAGATACGCAGTATTTT. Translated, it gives CASSKTGEPDTQYF. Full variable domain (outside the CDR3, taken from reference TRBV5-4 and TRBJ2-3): ETGVTQSPTHLIKTRGQQVTLRCSSQSGHNTVSWYQQALGQGPQFIFQYYREEENGRGNFPPRFSGLQFPNYSSELNVNALELDDSALYLCASSKTGEPDTQYFGPGTRLTVL.